The clone carrying this T cell receptor beta chain has only a few counts. Its specificity is not known. The sample comes from a study of T cell responses to AZD1222 COVID-19 vaccine. Data came from immunoSEQ multiplex PCR; TCRdb stores just in-frame clones and leaves some out. The sample lists about 84,000 clones, 70% to 90% occurring once. Pooling was applied to second doses at about 4 or about 12 weeks. V shed 5 bases and J shed 0 bases, with 11 bases lying between them. Germline values: CDR1 SNHLY, CDR2 FYNNEI. This CDR3 is built from 15 residues. Study outcomes and limitations: Repertoires in all cases were sampled only once the peak T cell response had passed. Reports indicate that nearly half of spike-specific TCRs are directed at unmutated variant regions. Baseline testing showed seropositivity in only five or six AZD1222 recipients.

The origin of this receptor is an adult who received the AZD1222 COVID-19 vaccine. The rearrangement links TRBV2 to TRBJ2-1; D is uncertain. The starting material was peripheral blood, obtained 28 days after the second AZD1222 dose. This CDR3 reads CASSPTVSSYNEQFF. In DNA form, the CDR3 reads TGTGCCAGCAGTCCGACGGTAAGCTCCTACAATGAGCAGTTCTTC.